This T cell receptor (beta chain) was sequenced for a study of graft-versus-host responses after intestinal transplantation. Study in general: As for transplant type, recipients had multivisceral, liver-intestinal, or isolated intestinal grafts. Anti-thymocyte globulin induction preceded about three years of tacrolimus and steroid maintenance in all recipients. General observations from the study: There was an association between peak levels of circulating GvH clones and early post-transplant HvG declines. Analysis identified GvH clones in recipient marrow, with some appearing first in ileum or blood.

Here immunoSEQ multiplex PCR was the method, and the copy in TCRdb shows in-frame clones only, minus some. In the table there are about 88,000 clones, 80% to 95% of which are singletons. Germline lookup yields CDR1 SGHNT and CDR2 YYREEE (reference sequence). The CDR3 is 16 amino acids. V lost 0 bases, J lost 0 bases, and 7 bases lay in between. Comment on this clone: Its antigen is as yet unknown.

The receptor comes from a human donor who was the organ donor for an intestinal transplant. This specimen was unstimulated CD4+ T cells sorted from spleen or lymph node cells, taken before transplant. The chain joins TRBV5-4 to TRBJ1-6, with D hard to call. CDR3 residues: CASSLDRSSYNSPLHF. Written as DNA, the CDR3 is TGTGCCAGCAGCTTGGACAGAAGCTCCTATAATTCACCCCTCCACTTT. The whole variable domain, filled in from reference TRBV5-4 and TRBJ1-6, reads ETGVTQSPTHLIKTRGQQVTLRCSSQSGHNTVSWYQQALGQGPQFIFQYYREEENGRGNFPPRFSGLQFPNYSSELNVNALELDDSALYLCASSLDRSSYNSPLHFGNGTRLTVT.